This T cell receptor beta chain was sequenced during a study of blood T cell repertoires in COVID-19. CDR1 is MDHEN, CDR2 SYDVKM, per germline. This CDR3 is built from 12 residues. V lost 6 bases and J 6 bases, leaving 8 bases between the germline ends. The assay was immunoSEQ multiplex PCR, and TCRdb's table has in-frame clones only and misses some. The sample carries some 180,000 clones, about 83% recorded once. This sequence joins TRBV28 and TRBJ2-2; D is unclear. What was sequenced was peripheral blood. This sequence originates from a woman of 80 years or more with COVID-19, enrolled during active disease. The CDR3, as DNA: TGTGCCAGCAGGCCAGTATCCGGGGAGCTGTTTTTT. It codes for CASRPVSGELFF.